These T cell receptor beta chains were read from a single sample in a study of blood T cell repertoires in COVID-19. Sequencing was performed with immunoSEQ multiplex PCR; in TCRdb, only in-frame clones are kept and a portion is missing. The data contain approximately 140,000 clones, 80% to 90% of them seen just once; the ten biggest clones take up more than 15%. Source material: peripheral blood. Receptors were obtained from a middle-aged man with active or convalescent COVID-19. Both conserved end residues are part of each CDR3. A D gene is named only where the DNA matches it firmly. Some rows mark clone size as missing; the rest say once, few, many or name a class of expanded clone.

J | size | V | D | DNA | CDR3
TRBJ1-2 | once | TRBV19 | NA | TGTGCCAGTAGTATATCGAAGGGAGGCGGCTATGGCTACACCTTC | CASSISKGGGYGYTF
TRBJ2-1 | NA | TRBV4-2 | TRBD2 | TGTGCCAGCAGCCAAGTGCTTAGCGGGGGGCCGGGGGAGCAGTTCTTC | CASSQVLSGGPGEQFF
TRBJ1-2 | once | TRBV3-1/TRBV3-2 | NA | TGTGCCAGCAGCCAACCAGGGTATAAAGCTGGTGGCTACACCTTC | CASSQPGYKAGGYTF
TRBJ2-7 | NA | TRBV12-3/TRBV12-4 | NA | TGTGCCAGCAGGAGACTAGAGACCTACGAGCAGTACTTC | CASRRLETYEQYF
TRBJ2-3 | once | TRBV3-1/TRBV3-2 | TRBD2 | TGTGCCAGCAGCCAAGAGGGGACTAGCGGGAGGGCCGCGGGAACAGATACGCAGTATTTT | CASSQEGTSGRAAGTDTQYF
TRBJ2-7 | NA | TRBV18 | TRBD1 | TGTGCCAGCTCACCACAGGGGGCCGCATCAAACGAGCAGTACTTC | CASSPQGAASNEQYF
TRBJ2-1 | NA | TRBV18 | NA | TGTGCCAGCTCACCGGTGGGAGTGAGTAAGCAGCAGTTCTTC | CASSPVGVSKQQFF
TRBJ2-3 | NA | TRBV28 | NA | TGTGCCAGCAGTGGCGGGATTACAGATACGCAGTATTTT | CASSGGITDTQYF
TRBJ2-1 | NA | TRBV20-1 | TRBD1 | TGCAGTGCTAGTGTTCCAGGGGGCCGCAATGAGCAGTTCTTC | CSASVPGGRNEQFF
TRBJ1-1 | NA | TRBV5-1 | NA | TGCGCCAGCAGCTTGAGTCCTATGGGGCAAAACACTGAAGCTTTCTTT | CASSLSPMGQNTEAFF
TRBJ2-7 | NA | TRBV9 | TRBD1 | TGTGCCAGCAGCGAGAGGGACAGGGGCTACTACGAGCAGTACTTC | CASSERDRGYYEQYF
TRBJ1-1 | NA | TRBV25-1 | TRBD1 | TGTGCCAGCAGTCCGGGACAGGGTGTATCGGCTTTCTTT | CASSPGQGVSAFF
TRBJ2-5 | NA | TRBV6-5 | TRBD2 | TGTGCCAGCAGGCCAGAGGAGGGGCGGGGGGCCCAGTACTTC | CASRPEEGRGAQYF
TRBJ1-2 | NA | TRBV5-4 | NA | TGTGCCAGCAGCACTCAGGGGCTGGTTGACTATGGCTACACCTTC | CASSTQGLVDYGYTF
TRBJ2-1 | NA | TRBV27 | TRBD2 | TGTGCCAGCAGTGAAGGACTAGCGGGCATCAATGAGCAGTTCTTC | CASSEGLAGINEQFF
TRBJ2-7 | few | TRBV11-2 | TRBD1 | TGTGCCAGCAGCTTCAGGGAAGCAGGGGGGCAGTACTTC | CASSFREAGGQYF
TRBJ1-5 | NA | TRBV19 | NA | TGTGCCAGTAGTATTAGGGGGTCGGGCAATCAGCCCCAGCATTTT | CASSIRGSGNQPQHF
TRBJ2-2 | NA | TRBV15 | TRBD1 | TGTGCCACCAGCAGCTGGACAGGGGCGAACACCGGGGAGCTGTTTTTT | CATSSWTGANTGELFF
TRBJ2-2 | NA | TRBV30 | NA | TGTGCCTGGAGTGTACGAAGCGGCACCAACACCGGGGAGCTGTTTTTT | CAWSVRSGTNTGELFF
TRBJ2-5 | NA | TRBV19 | NA | TGTGCCAGTAGTCCATTCGGGGTACAAGAGACCCAGTACTTC | CASSPFGVQETQYF
TRBJ2-7 | NA | TRBV10-3 | NA | TGTGCCACCTTTATGGGCTCCCCCCGTTACGAGCAGTACTTC | CATFMGSPRYEQYF
TRBJ1-5 | NA | TRBV10-3 | TRBD1 | TGTGCCACAACGGACAGGGTAAGCAATCAGCCCCAGCATTTT | CATTDRVSNQPQHF
TRBJ1-6 | NA | TRBV5-5 | NA | TGTGCCAGCAGCCAGGGGACCAATTCACCCCTCCACTTT | CASSQGTNSPLHF
TRBJ2-3 | NA | TRBV5-4 | NA | TGTGCCAGCAGCTCAGGGACTAGCACAGATACGCAGTATTTT | CASSSGTSTDTQYF
TRBJ2-7 | NA | TRBV4-2 | NA | TGTGCCAGCAGCCAAGGAGGTAGCTTATCCTACGAGCAGTACTTC | CASSQGGSLSYEQYF
TRBJ1-2 | NA | TRBV28 | NA | TGTGCCAGCAGTCCCCAGGGCGGGGACTATGGCTACACCTTC | CASSPQGGDYGYTF
TRBJ1-1 | NA | TRBV2 | TRBD1 | TGTGCCAGCAGCACGACAGGGGGAGGTGAAGCTTTCTTT | CASSTTGGGEAFF
TRBJ2-6 | NA | TRBV28 | NA | TGTGCCAGCAGTTTCGTATCCGGGGCCAACGTCCTGACTTTC | CASSFVSGANVLTF
TRBJ2-3 | once | TRBV28 | TRBD2 | TGTGCCAGCAGTTCTACTAGCGGGAGAAGGTCGGATACGCAGTATTTT | CASSSTSGRRSDTQYF
TRBJ2-2 | NA | TRBV27 | TRBD2 | TGTGCCAGCAGTTTAAATTTTCGACCGGGACTAGTAATCACCGGGGAGCTGTTTTTT | CASSLNFRPGLVITGELFF
TRBJ1-6 | NA | TRBV19 | TRBD1 | TGTGCCAGCACAGGGGGCGGTGGTAATTCACCCCTCCACTTT | CASTGGGGNSPLHF
TRBJ2-7 | NA | TRBV19 | NA | TGTGCCAGTACAGGGTTCCACTCCTACGAGCAGTACTTC | CASTGFHSYEQYF
TRBJ1-5 | NA | TRBV6-5 | NA | TGTGCCAGCAGTAACACGGGACAATTAAATCAGCCCCAGCATTTT | CASSNTGQLNQPQHF
TRBJ1-3 | NA | TRBV7-2 | TRBD1 | TGTGCCAGCCTGACAGGGGGCTATGGAAACACCATATATTTT | CASLTGGYGNTIYF
TRBJ2-6 | NA | TRBV29-1 | NA | TGCAGCGTTGAAGGGACTACCTCTGGGGCCAACGTCCTGACTTTC | CSVEGTTSGANVLTF
TRBJ1-6 | NA | TRBV21-1 | NA | NA | CASSRGDTWGQGSPLHF
TRBJ2-1 | NA | TRBV13 | TRBD2 | TGTGCCAGCAGCCTACTAGCGGGGGAGGGGTTCTTC | CASSLLAGEGFF
TRBJ1-1 | NA | TRBV7-9 | NA | TGTGCCAGCAGCTTACTCACTGAAGCTTTCTTT | CASSLLTEAFF
TRBJ1-5 | NA | TRBV6-5 | NA | TGTGCCAGCAAGGAGGGGGGGAACAATCAGCCCCAGCATTTT | CASKEGGNNQPQHF
TRBJ2-1 | NA | TRBV4-2 | NA | TGTGCCAGCATGCCCGGCACGGGAGCGAACAATGAGCAGTTCTTC | CASMPGTGANNEQFF
TRBJ1-6 | NA | TRBV19 | TRBD1 | TGTGCCAGTAGTATTGGTGGGACAGAGAATTCACCCCTCCACTTT | CASSIGGTENSPLHF
TRBJ2-2 | NA | TRBV28 | TRBD1 | TGTGCCAGCAGTGCCGGGACAGTAAACACCGGGGAGCTGTTTTTT | CASSAGTVNTGELFF